The clone carrying this TCR beta chain was seen more than once but under ten times. Its antigen is not identified. This entry is derived from a study of T cells after yellow fever vaccination. Findings of the study overall: At 96% for CD4 and about 91% for CD8, most primary-vaccination clones showed up again after the booster. One caveat is that FACS-sorted repertoires could contain abundant clonotypes contaminating from the bulk population. The study found a weaker secondary response that peaked faster, day 5 versus 15.

The authors made TCR cDNA by 5'RACE template switching, adding a universal primer site and UMIs. TCRdb independently ran MiXCR on the 5' RACE reads; one entry per CDR3 protein. Here the sample spans a few hundred thousand distinct CDR3 sequences, 6.9% being singletons. Sequenced here: CD4+ T cells sorted from PBMCs, sampled 15 days after the yellow fever booster vaccination. The sequence was collected from a man aged 25-45 years who received the YFV17D yellow fever vaccine.

CDR3 sequence: CASSFRTGGGNEQFF. CDR3 nucleotide sequence: TGTGCCAGCAGCTTCAGGACAGGGGGCGGAAATGAGCAGTTCTTC. This chain uses TRBV11-2 with TRBJ2-1; the match to TRBD1 covers 11 bases. Germline-derived CDR1 and CDR2 are SGHAT and FQNNGV. The ends lost 3 bases at V and 7 bases at J; junction bases unmatched: 5. CDR3 length equals 15 residues.